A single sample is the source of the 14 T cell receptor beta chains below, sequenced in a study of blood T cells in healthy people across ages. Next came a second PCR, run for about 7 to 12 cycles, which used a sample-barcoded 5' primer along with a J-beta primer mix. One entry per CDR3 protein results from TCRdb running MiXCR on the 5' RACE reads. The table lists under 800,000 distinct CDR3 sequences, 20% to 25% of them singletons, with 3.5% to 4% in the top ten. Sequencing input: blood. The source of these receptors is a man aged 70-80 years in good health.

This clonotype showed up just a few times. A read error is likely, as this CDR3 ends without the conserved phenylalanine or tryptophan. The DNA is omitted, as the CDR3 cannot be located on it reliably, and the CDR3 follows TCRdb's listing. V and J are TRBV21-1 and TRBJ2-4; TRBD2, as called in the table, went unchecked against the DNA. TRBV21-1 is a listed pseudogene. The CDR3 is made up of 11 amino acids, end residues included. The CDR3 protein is CASSKGSQGRL.

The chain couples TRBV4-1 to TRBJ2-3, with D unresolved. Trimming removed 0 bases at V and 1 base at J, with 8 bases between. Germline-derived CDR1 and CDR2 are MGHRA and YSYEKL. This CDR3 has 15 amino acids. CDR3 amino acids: CASSQENPGTDTQYF. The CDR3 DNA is TGCGCCAGCAGCCAAGAAAACCCCGGCACAGATACGCAGTATTTT.

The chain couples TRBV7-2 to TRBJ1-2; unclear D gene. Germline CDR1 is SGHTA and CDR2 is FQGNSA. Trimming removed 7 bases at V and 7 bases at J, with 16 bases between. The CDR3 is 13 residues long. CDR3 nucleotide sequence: TGTGCCAGCACCCAGTCCCCCACTCGTGGCTACACCTTC. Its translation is CASTQSPTRGYTF.

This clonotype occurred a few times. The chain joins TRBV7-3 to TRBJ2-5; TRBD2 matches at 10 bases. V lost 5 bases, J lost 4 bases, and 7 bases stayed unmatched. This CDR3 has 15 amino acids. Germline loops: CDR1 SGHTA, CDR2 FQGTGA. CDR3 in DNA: TGTGCCAGCAGCCGACTAGCGGGCCTGGGAGAGACCCAGTACTTC. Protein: CASSRLAGLGETQYF.

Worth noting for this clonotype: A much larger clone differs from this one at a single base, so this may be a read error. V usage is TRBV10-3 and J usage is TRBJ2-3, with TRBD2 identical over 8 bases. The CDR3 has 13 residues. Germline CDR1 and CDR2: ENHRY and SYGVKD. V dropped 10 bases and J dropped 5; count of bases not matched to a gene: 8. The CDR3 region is CATKAGVEDTQYF. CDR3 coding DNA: TGTGCCACCAAAGCGGGAGTGGAAGATACGCAGTATTTT.

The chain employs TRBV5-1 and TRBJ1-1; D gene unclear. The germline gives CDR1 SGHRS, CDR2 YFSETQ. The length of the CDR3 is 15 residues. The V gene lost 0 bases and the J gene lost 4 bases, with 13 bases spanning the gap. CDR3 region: CASSLEGQVPTEAFF. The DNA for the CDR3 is TGCGCCAGCAGCTTGGAAGGGCAGGTACCCACTGAAGCTTTCTTT.

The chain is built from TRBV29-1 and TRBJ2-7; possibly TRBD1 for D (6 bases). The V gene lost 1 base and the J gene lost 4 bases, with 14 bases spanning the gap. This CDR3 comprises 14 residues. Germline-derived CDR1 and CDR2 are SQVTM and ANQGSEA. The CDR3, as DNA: TGCAGCGTTGAAGTCACAGGGACGGAATACGAGCAGTACTTC. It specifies CSVEVTGTEYEQYF.

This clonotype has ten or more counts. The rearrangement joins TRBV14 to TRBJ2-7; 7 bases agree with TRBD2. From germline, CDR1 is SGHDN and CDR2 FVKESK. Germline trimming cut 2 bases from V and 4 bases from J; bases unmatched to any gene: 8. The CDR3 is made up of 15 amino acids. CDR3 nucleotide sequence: TGTGCCAGCAGCCAACTGGGGGGGTCCCCTTACGAGCAGTACTTC. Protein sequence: CASSQLGGSPYEQYF.

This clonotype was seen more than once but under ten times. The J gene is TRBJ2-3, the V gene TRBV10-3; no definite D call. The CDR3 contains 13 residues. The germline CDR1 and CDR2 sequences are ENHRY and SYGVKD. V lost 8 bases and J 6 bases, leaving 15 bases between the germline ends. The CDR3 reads CAISTDRLDTQYF. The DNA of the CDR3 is TGTGCCATCTCGACGGATAGGTTGGATACGCAGTATTTT.

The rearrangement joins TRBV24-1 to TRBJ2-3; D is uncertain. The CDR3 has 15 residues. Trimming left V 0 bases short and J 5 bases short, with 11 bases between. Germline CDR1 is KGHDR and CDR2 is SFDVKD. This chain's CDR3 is CATSDLGIKGDTQYF. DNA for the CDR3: TGTGCCACCAGTGATTTGGGGATAAAGGGAGATACGCAGTATTTT.

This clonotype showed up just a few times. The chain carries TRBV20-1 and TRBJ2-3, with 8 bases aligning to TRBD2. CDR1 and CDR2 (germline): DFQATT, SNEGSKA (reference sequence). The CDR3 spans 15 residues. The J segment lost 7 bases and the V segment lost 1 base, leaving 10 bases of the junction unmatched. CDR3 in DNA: TGCAGTGCTAGAGGCCCGGGAGGGCCTGGAAATACGCAGTATTTT. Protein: CSARGPGGPGNTQYF.

This CDR3 is CSAHPPGQGNEQYF. Written as DNA, the CDR3 is TGCAGTGCTCATCCGCCGGGACAAGGCAACGAGCAGTACTTC. The V gene is TRBV20-1, the J gene TRBJ2-7; a possible D gene is TRBD1 (6 bases). Per germline, CDR1 DFQATT and CDR2 SNEGSKA (reference sequence). The germline V and J ends were trimmed by 5 bases and 5 bases, with 19 bases remaining between them. This CDR3 contains 14 residues.

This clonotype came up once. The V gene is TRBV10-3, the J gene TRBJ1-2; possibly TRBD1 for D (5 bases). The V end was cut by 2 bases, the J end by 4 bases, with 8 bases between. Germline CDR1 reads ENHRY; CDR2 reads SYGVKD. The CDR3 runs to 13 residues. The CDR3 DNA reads TGTGCCATCAGTGAGGCTCAGGGCTATGGCTACACCTTC. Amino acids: CAISEAQGYGYTF.

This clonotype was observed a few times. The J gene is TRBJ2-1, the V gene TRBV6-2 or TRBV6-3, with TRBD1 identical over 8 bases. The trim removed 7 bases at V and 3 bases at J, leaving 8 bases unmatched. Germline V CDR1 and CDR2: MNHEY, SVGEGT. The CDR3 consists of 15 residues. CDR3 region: CASIGPGQGYNEQFF. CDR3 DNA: TGTGCCAGCATCGGACCCGGACAGGGCTACAATGAGCAGTTCTTC.